Each of the 5 T cell receptor beta chains below was sequenced from the same sample in a study of blood T cell repertoires in COVID-19. Only in-frame clones appear in the TCRdb table, and some are missing; sequencing was by immunoSEQ multiplex PCR. The table lists roughly 95,000 clones, roughly four fifths of them singletons, with approximately 22% in the top ten. Sequencing used peripheral blood. All receptors come from a human donor in a cohort sampled during active COVID-19.

The rearrangement joins TRBV5-1 to TRBJ2-5, with TRBD2 as a possible D gene (7 bases). The V end was cut by 4 bases, the J end by 1 base, with 14 bases between. The CDR3 spans 15 residues. Germline V gene sequence: CDR1 SGHRS, CDR2 YFSETQ. For the CDR3, the DNA is TGCGCCAGCAGCCTCGGGGGGCCCCTCCAAGAGACCCAGTACTTC. The encoded protein is CASSLGGPLQETQYF.

The rearrangement links TRBV19 to TRBJ1-5; 9 positions agree with TRBD1. CDR3 length: 16 amino acids. CDR1 LNHDA and CDR2 SQIVND come from the germline V gene (reference sequence). V gave up 5 bases and J gave up 4 bases; unmatched junction bases: 9. The CDR3 coding sequence is TGTGCCAGTAGTCTAAGGGGACAGGGTATTAATCAGCCCCAGCATTTT. Protein: CASSLRGQGINQPQHF.

This chain uses TRBV19 with TRBJ2-1; 9 bases match TRBD1. CDR1 is LNHDA, CDR2 SQIVND, per germline (reference sequence). V trimming: 6 bases; J trimming: 3 bases; junction bases outside the gene matches: 9. CDR3 size: 16 residues. CDR3 coding DNA: TGTGCCAGTAGGCCGGGACAGGGCCTATACTACAATGAGCAGTTCTTC. It yields the protein CASRPGQGLYYNEQFF.

The V call is TRBV6-5, the J call TRBJ1-5; TRBD1 is a possible D gene (5 bases). CDR3 length: 15 residues. V was shortened by 0 bases and J by 9 bases, with 15 bases between the two germline ends. In germline, CDR1 is MNHEY, CDR2 SVGAGI. The DNA of the CDR3 is TGTGCCAGCAGTTACTCGAGGAGGGGATTGGCGCCCCAGCATTTT. Protein: CASSYSRRGLAPQHF.

Only a few counts were recorded for this clone. The gene calls are TRBV19 and TRBJ2-7; 7 positions match TRBD1. Germline CDR1 and CDR2: LNHDA and SQIVND (reference sequence). This CDR3 region has 15 residues. V was pared by 5 bases and J by 0 bases, with 7 bases of the junction left unmatched. The CDR3 region is CASSPRDRSSYEQYF. CDR3 coding DNA: TGTGCCAGTAGTCCCCGGGACAGAAGCTCCTACGAGCAGTACTTC. The full variable domain, completed using reference TRBV19 and TRBJ2-7, is DGGITQSPKYLFRKEGQNVTLSCEQNLNHDAMYWYRQDPGQGLRLIYYSQIVNDFQKGDIAEGYSVSREKKESFPLTVTSAQKNPTAFYLCASSPRDRSSYEQYFGPGTRLTVT.